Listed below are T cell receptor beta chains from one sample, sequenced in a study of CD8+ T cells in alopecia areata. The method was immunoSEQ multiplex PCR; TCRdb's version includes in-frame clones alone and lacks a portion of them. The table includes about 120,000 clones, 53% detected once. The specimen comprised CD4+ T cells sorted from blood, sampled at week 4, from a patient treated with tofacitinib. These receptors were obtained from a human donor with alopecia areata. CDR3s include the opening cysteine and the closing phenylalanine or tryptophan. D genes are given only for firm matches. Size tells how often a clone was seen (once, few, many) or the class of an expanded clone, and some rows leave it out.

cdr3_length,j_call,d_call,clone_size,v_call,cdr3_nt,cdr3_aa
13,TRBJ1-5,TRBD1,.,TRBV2,TGTGCCAGCAGCAGGGACAGGGAACAGCCCCAGCATTTT,CASSRDREQPQHF
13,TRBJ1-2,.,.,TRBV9,TGTGCCAGCAGTGAAAGCGTGGACTATGGCTACACCTTC,CASSESVDYGYTF
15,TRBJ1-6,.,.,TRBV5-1,TGCGCCAGCAGCTTGGCTTCTGGTGGAAATTCACCCCTCCACTTT,CASSLASGGNSPLHF
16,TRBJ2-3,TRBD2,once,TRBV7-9,TGTGCCAGCAGCCAGGGGACTAGCGGGAGAGGGGATACGCAGTATTTT,CASSQGTSGRGDTQYF
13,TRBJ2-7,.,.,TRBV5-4,TGTGCCATGCTGGACACCGTTTCCTACGAGCAGTACTTC,CAMLDTVSYEQYF
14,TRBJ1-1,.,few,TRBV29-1,TGCAGCGTTGATCCTCGAAACATGAACACTGAAGCTTTCTTT,CSVDPRNMNTEAFF
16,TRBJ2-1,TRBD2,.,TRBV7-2,TGTGCCAGCAGCTCCCAAGCGGGAGTATCCTACAATGAGCAGTTCTTC,CASSSQAGVSYNEQFF
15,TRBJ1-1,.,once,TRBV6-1,TGTGCCACCATCGAACCGGGATATGGAAAGACTGAAGCTTTCTTT,CATIEPGYGKTEAFF
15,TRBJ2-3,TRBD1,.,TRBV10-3,TGTGCCATCAGTGGGGGACAGGATAGCACAGATACGCAGTATTTT,CAISGGQDSTDTQYF
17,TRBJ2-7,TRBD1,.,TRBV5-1,TGCGCCAGCAGCCTAACCACCGGGACAGGGTCTCTCTACGAGCAGTACTTC,CASSLTTGTGSLYEQYF
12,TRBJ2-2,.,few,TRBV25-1,TGTGCCAGCAGTGGCCAGTACGGGGAGCTGTTTTTT,CASSGQYGELFF
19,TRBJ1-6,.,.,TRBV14,TGTGCCAGCAGCCAAGATCAGGACCGGGGGAGCTCCTATAATTCACCCCTCCACTTT,CASSQDQDRGSSYNSPLHF
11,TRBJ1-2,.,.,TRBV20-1,TGCAGTGCTACGGATAACTATGGCTACACCTTC,CSATDNYGYTF
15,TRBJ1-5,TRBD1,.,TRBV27,TGTGCCAGCAGTTTGGGACAGGGGTACAATCAGCCCCAGCATTTT,CASSLGQGYNQPQHF
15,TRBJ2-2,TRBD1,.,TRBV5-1,TGCGCCAGCAGCTCCGGGGACAGAGACACCGGGGAGCTGTTTTTT,CASSSGDRDTGELFF
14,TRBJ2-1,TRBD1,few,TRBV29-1,TGCAGCGTTGAAGACGCCGGGACAGGGAATGAGCAGTTCTTC,CSVEDAGTGNEQFF
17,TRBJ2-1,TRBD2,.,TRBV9,TGTGCCAGCAGCCCCCCGTTCGGGCTAGCGGGCTACAATGAGCAGTTCTTC,CASSPPFGLAGYNEQFF
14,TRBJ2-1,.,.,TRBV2,TGTGCCAGCATCGCCGTGACCCAGAGTAATGAGCAGTTCTTC,CASIAVTQSNEQFF
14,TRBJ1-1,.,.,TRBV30,TGTGCCTGGGAACGAGAAAGGGGGAACACTGAAGCTTTCTTT,CAWERERGNTEAFF
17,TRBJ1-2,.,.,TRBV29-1,TGCAGCGTTGACATTTTGGGGACACCTTCCCCGGGCTATGGCTACACCTTC,CSVDILGTPSPGYGYTF
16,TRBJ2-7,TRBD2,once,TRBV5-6,TGTGCCAGCAGCCCCGATAGCGGGAGGGCGTCCTACGAGCAGTACTTC,CASSPDSGRASYEQYF
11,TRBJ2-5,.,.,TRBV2,TGTGCCAGCAGTGGGCAAGAGACCCAGTACTTC,CASSGQETQYF
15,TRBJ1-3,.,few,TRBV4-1,TGCGCCAGCAGCCAACTGGGGACTGCCGGAAACACCATATATTTT,CASSQLGTAGNTIYF
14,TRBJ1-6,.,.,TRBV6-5,TGTGCCAGCAGTTCCCTTGGGCTTAGTTCACCCCTCCACTTT,CASSSLGLSSPLHF
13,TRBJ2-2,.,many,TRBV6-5,TGTGCCAGCAGTTCCCGGGATTTCCGGGAGCTGTTTTTT,CASSSRDFRELFF
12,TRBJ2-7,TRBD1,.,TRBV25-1,TGTGCCAGCAAAGACAGGGCCTACGAGCAGTACTTC,CASKDRAYEQYF
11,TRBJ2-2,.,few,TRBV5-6,TGTGCCAGCAGCTTCCCCGGGGAGCTGTTTTTT,CASSFPGELFF